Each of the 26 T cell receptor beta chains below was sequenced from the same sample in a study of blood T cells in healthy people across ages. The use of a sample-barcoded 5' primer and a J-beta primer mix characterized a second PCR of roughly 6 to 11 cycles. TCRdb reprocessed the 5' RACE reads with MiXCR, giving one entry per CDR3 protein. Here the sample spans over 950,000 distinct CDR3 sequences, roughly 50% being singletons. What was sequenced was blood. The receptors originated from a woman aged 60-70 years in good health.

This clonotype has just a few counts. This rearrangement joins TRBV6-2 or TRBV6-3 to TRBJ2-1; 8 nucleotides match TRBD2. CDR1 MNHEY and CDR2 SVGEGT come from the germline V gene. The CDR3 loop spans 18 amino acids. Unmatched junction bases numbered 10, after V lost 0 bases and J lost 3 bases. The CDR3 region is CASSYSATSGSLYNEQFF. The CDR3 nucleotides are TGTGCCAGCAGTTACTCCGCAACTAGCGGTAGTCTCTACAATGAGCAGTTCTTC.

In nucleotides, the CDR3 is TGTGCCAGCACCGAGGGAGTTAGGACAGATACGCAGTATTTT. Translated, it gives CASTEGVRTDTQYF. This rearrangement joins TRBV11-2 to TRBJ2-3, with D possibly TRBD2 on 5 matching bases. This CDR3 contains 14 residues. CDR1 and CDR2 (germline): SGHAT, FQNNGV. V was clipped by 7 bases and J by 3 bases, with 14 bases between them.

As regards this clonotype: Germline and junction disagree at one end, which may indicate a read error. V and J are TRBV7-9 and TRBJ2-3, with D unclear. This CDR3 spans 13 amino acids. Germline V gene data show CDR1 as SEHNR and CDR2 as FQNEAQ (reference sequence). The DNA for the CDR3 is TGTGCCAGCAGCCTTACCAGCACAGATACGCAGTTTTTT. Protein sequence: CASSLTSTDTQFF.

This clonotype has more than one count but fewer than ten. CDR3 DNA sequence: TGTGCCAGCAGCTTAGCGCTAGCGGGTCCTAGAGAGACCCAGTACTTC. Translated: CASSLALAGPRETQYF. This chain uses TRBV7-8 with TRBJ2-5; the match to TRBD2 covers 8 bases. The CDR3 loop spans 16 amino acids. CDR1 and CDR2 from the germline V gene are SGHVS and FQNEAQ. After removal of 0 bases from V and 4 bases from J, the junction contained 7 bases not matched to a gene. The full variable domain, with the rest looked up from reference TRBV7-8 and TRBJ2-5, is GAGVSQSPRYKVAKRGQDVALRCDPISGHVSLFWYQQALGQGPEFLTYFQNEAQLDKSGLPSDRFFAERPEGSVSTLKIQRTQQEDSAVYLCASSLALAGPRETQYFGPGTRLLVL.

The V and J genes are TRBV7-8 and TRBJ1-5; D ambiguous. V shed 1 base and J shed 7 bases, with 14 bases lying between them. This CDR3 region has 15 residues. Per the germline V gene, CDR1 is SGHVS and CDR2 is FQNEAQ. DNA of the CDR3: TGTGCCAGCAGCTTAGGGGGTTCGTTCGGGCAGCCCCAGCATTTT. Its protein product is CASSLGGSFGQPQHF. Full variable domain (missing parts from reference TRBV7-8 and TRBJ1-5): GAGVSQSPRYKVAKRGQDVALRCDPISGHVSLFWYQQALGQGPEFLTYFQNEAQLDKSGLPSDRFFAERPEGSVSTLKIQRTQQEDSAVYLCASSLGGSFGQPQHFGDGTRLSIL.

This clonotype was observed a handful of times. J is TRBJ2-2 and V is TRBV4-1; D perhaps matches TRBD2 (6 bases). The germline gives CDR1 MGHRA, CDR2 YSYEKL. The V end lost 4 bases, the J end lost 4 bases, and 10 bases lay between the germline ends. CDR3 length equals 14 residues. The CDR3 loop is CASSRPTSTGELFF. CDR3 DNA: TGCGCCAGCAGCCGCCCGACTAGCACCGGGGAGCTGTTTTTT.

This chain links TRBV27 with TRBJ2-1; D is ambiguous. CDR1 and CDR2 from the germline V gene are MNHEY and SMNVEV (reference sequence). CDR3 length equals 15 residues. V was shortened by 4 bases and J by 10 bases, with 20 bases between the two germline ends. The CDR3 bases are TGTGCCAGCAGTTATTCCCTATCTAGTAATTACGAGCAGTTCTTC. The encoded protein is CASSYSLSSNYEQFF.

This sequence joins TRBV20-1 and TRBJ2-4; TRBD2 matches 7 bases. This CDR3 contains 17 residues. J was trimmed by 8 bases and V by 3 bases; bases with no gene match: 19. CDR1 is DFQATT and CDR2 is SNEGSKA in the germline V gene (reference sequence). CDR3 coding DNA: TGCAGTGCTAGTGAGAGCAGAAGCGGGGTGACTGGGGACATTCAGTACTTC. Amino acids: CSASESRSGVTGDIQYF.

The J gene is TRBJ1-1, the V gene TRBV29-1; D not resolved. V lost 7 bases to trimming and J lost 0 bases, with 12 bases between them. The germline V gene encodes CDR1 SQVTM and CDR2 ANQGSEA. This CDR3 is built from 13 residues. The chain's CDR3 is CSARVGLNTEAFF. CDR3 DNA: TGCAGCGCACGGGTAGGGTTGAACACTGAAGCTTTCTTT.

The CDR3 DNA is TGTGCCAGCAGCCCCACCCCATTCAAAGGGACTGGGGCCAACGTCCTGACTTTC. Protein sequence: CASSPTPFKGTGANVLTF. The chain recombines TRBV6-1 with TRBJ2-6; D is undetermined. CDR1 is MNHNS, CDR2 SASEGT, per germline. This CDR3 is built from 18 residues. Between the trimmed V and J ends, which lost 6 bases and 2 bases, there was a span of 20 bases.

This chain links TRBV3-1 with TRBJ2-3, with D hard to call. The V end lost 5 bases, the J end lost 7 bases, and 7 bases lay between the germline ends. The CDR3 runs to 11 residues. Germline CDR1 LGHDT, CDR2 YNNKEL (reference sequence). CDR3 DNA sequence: TGTGCCAGCAGCGCAGCAAATACGCAGTATTTT. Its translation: CASSAANTQYF.

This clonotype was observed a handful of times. DNA of the CDR3: TGTGCCAGCAGTTTGGAACAGGGCGGGCAGCCCCAGCATTTT. Translation gives CASSLEQGGQPQHF. The rearrangement uses TRBV28 and TRBJ1-5; possibly TRBD1 for D (6 bases). Germline V CDR1 and CDR2: MDHEN, SYDVKM. This CDR3 is 14 amino acids long. V was shortened by 3 bases and J by 7 bases, with 13 bases between the two germline ends.

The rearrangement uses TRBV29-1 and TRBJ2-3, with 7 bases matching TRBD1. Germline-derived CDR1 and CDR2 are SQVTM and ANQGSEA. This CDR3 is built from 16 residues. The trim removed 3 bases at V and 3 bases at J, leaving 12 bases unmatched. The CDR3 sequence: CSVETGWVGATDTQYF. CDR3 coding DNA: TGCAGCGTTGAGACAGGGTGGGTGGGGGCGACAGATACGCAGTATTTT.

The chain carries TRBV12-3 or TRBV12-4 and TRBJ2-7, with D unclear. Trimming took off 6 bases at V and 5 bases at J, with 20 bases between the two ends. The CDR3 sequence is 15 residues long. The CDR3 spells CASSFATSGSNEQYF. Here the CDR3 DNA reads TGTGCCAGCAGCTTTGCAACCTCCGGATCAAACGAGCAGTACTTC.

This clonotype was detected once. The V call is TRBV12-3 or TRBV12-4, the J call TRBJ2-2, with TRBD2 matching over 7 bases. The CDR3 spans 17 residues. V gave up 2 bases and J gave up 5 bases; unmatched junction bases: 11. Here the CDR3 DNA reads TGTGCCAGCAGTTTAAAGGCGGGAGCGTCTTTAACCGGGGAGCTGTTTTTT. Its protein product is CASSLKAGASLTGELFF.

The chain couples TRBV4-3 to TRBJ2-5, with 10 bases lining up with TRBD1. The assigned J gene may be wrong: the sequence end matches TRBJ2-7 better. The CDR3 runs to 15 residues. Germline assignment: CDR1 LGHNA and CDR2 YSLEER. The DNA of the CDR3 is TGCGCCAGCAGCCAACTCGGGACAGGGGCCTACGAGCAGTACTTC. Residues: CASSQLGTGAYEQYF.

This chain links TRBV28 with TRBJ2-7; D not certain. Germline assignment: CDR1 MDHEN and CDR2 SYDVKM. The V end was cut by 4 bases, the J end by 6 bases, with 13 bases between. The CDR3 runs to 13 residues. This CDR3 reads CASSSNPFGEQYF. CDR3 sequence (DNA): TGTGCCAGCAGTTCCAACCCCTTTGGCGAGCAGTACTTC. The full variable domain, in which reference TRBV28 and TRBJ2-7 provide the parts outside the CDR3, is DVKVTQSSRYLVKRTGEKVFLECVQDMDHENMFWYRQDPGLGLRLIYFSYDVKMKEKGDIPEGYSVSREKKERFSLILESASTNQTSMYLCASSSNPFGEQYFGPGTRLTVT.

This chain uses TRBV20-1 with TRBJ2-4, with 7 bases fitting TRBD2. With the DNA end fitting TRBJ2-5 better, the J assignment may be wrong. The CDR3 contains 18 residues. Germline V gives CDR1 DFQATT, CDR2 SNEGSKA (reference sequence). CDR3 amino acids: CSARTPSQRGVYQETQYF. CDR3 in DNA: TGCAGTGCTCGAACACCTTCTCAGCGGGGAGTGTACCAAGAGACCCAGTACTTC.

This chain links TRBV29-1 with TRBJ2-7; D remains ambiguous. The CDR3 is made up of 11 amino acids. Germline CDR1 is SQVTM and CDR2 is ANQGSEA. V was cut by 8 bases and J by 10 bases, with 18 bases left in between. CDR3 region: CSSSDTQRQYF. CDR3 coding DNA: TGCAGCTCGAGTGACACACAGCGACAGTACTTC.

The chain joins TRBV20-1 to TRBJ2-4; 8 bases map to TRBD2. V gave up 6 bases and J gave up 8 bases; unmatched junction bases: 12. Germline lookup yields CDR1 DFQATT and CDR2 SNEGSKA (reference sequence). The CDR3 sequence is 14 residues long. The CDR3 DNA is TGCAGTGCCCTTAGCGGACTAGCCTTTGACATTCAGTACTTC. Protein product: CSALSGLAFDIQYF.

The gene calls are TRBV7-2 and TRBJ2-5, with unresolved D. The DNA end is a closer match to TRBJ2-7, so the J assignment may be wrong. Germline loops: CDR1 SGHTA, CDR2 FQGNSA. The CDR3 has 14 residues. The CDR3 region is CASSLGQVTYEQYF. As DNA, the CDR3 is TGTGCCAGCAGCTTAGGGCAGGTAACCTACGAGCAGTACTTC.

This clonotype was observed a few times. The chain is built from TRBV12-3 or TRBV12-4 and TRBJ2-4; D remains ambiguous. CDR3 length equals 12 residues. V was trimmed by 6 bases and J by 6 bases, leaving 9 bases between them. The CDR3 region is CASSPVGNIQYF. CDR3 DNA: TGTGCCAGCAGCCCTGTCGGAAACATTCAGTACTTC.

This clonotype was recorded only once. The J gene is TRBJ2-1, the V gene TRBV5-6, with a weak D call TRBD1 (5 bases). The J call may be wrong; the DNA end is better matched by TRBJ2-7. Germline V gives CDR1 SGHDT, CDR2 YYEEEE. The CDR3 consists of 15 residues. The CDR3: CASSLAGQPYGEQYF. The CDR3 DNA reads TGTGCCAGCAGCTTGGCAGGGCAACCTTATGGCGAGCAGTACTTC.

The CDR3 region is CASSPGAGGGYEQYF. CDR3 nucleotides: TGTGCCAGCTCACCTGGAGCGGGAGGTGGTTACGAGCAGTACTTC. The chain couples TRBV18 to TRBJ2-7; the match to TRBD2 covers 9 bases. The CDR3 has 15 residues. Per the germline V gene, CDR1 is KGHSH and CDR2 is LQKENI. The V gene end was trimmed by 3 bases and the J gene end by 4 bases; junction bases not matched to a gene: 7.

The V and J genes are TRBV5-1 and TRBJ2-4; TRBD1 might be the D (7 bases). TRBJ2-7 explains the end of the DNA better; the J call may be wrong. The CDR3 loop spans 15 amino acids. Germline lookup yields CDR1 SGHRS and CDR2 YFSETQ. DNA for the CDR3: TGCGCCAGCAGCTTGGCTCCAGGGGGACTCTACGAGCAGTACTTC. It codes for CASSLAPGGLYEQYF.

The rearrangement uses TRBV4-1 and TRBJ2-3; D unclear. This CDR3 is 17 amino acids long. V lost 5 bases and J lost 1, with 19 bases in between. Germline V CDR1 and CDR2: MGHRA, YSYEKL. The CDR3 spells CASSISPGLLRTDTQYF. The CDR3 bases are TGCGCCAGCAGCATCTCTCCGGGCCTTCTCCGCACAGATACGCAGTATTTT.